This T cell receptor (beta chain) was sequenced during a study of CD8+ T cells in alopecia areata. Across the study: Spontaneous alopecia affected the approximately 6-13-month-old C3H/HeJ graft donors, whose skin was transplanted to roughly 6-10-week-old female C3H/HeJ mice.

Details on this clone: Its matching antigen is unknown. This clone may be a read error of a much larger clone one base away. Gene and germline names: mouse. From the germline J gene comes the end of the CDR3, since the read stops 4 residues before it. At the DNA level, this CDR3 is encoded by other sequences in the same sample as well.

Germline CDR1 reads NSHNY; CDR2 reads SYGAGN. This CDR3 has 15 amino acids. V dropped 4 bases and J dropped 0 bases, with 12 bases sitting between them. General study results and limits: Normal skin contains resident alphabeta T cells, and these are also sequenced in scalp samples. Lesional scalp, especially alopecia totalis/universalis, showed higher clonality than normal scalp.

Markers used for sorting pooled cutaneous lymph node cells were CD4, CD8alpha, NKG2D, NKG2ACE and others. RNA was extracted and reverse transcribed into cDNA as the sequencing template. Profiling relied on immunoSEQ multiplex PCR, and the TCRdb table lists in-frame clones only, not all of them. The sample has under 350,000 clones, none seen only once. The sequence derives from a C3H/HeJ mouse with alopecia areata. MHC haplotype of the strain: H2-k. The source material was CD4+ T cells sorted from a lymph node. The chain employs TRBV13-1 and TRBJ2-3; tentatively, D is TRBD1 (6 bases). Here the CDR3 reads CASSTGTTSAETLYF. The part of the CDR3 DNA that was read is TGTGCCAGCAGTACCGGGACAACTAGTGCAGAA.